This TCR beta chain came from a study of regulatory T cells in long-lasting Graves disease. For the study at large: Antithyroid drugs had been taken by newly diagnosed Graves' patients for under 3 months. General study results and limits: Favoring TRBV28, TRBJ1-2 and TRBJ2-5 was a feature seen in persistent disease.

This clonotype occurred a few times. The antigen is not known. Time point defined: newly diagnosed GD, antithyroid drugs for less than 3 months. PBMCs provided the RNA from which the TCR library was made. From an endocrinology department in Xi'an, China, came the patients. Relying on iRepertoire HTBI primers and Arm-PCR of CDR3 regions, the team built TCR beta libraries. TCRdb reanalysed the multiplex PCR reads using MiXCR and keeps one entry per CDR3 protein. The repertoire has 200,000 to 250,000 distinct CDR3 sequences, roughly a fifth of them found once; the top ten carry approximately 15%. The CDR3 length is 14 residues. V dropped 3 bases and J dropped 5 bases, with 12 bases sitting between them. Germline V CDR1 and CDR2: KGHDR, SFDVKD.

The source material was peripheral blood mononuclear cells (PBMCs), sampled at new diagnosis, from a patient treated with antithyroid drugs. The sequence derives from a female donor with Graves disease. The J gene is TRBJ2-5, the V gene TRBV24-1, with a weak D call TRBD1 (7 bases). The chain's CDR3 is CATSDPAGGETQYF. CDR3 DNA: TGTGCCACCAGTGATCCCGCAGGGGGGGAGACCCAGTACTTC.